In its sample, the clone carrying this TCR beta chain was seen many times. Other DNA variants within this sample encode the same CDR3. How the authors handled the data: Nucleated cell number was recorded as an estimate derived from reference gene primer amplification. The repertoire was sequenced with immunoSEQ multiplex PCR; TCRdb's copy has only in-frame clones and lacks some. V and J calls and clone size are as listed in that table; D and trimming were resolved from the DNA. The repertoire includes around 200,000 clones, around 85% of them detected once, and roughly 12% sits in the top ten. This record comes from a study of blood T cell repertoires in COVID-19. For the study at large: Samples came from the United States, Italy and Spain, spanning acute and convalescent COVID-19. T cells, B-cell-depleted T cells, or PBMCs supplied cDNA or gDNA.

This CDR3 spans 14 amino acids. Losses at the gene ends were 6 bases for V and 9 bases for J; bases not matched to a gene: 5. Germline V gives CDR1 MNHEY, CDR2 SMNVEV (reference sequence). The sample comprised peripheral blood. This TCR came from a woman aged 45-65 years with acute or convalescent COVID-19. This rearrangement joins TRBV27 to TRBJ1-6, with 10 positions matching TRBD1. The CDR3 region is CASSLGTGASPLHF. In DNA, the CDR3 is TGTGCCAGCAGCTTAGGGACAGGGGCTTCACCCCTCCACTTT.